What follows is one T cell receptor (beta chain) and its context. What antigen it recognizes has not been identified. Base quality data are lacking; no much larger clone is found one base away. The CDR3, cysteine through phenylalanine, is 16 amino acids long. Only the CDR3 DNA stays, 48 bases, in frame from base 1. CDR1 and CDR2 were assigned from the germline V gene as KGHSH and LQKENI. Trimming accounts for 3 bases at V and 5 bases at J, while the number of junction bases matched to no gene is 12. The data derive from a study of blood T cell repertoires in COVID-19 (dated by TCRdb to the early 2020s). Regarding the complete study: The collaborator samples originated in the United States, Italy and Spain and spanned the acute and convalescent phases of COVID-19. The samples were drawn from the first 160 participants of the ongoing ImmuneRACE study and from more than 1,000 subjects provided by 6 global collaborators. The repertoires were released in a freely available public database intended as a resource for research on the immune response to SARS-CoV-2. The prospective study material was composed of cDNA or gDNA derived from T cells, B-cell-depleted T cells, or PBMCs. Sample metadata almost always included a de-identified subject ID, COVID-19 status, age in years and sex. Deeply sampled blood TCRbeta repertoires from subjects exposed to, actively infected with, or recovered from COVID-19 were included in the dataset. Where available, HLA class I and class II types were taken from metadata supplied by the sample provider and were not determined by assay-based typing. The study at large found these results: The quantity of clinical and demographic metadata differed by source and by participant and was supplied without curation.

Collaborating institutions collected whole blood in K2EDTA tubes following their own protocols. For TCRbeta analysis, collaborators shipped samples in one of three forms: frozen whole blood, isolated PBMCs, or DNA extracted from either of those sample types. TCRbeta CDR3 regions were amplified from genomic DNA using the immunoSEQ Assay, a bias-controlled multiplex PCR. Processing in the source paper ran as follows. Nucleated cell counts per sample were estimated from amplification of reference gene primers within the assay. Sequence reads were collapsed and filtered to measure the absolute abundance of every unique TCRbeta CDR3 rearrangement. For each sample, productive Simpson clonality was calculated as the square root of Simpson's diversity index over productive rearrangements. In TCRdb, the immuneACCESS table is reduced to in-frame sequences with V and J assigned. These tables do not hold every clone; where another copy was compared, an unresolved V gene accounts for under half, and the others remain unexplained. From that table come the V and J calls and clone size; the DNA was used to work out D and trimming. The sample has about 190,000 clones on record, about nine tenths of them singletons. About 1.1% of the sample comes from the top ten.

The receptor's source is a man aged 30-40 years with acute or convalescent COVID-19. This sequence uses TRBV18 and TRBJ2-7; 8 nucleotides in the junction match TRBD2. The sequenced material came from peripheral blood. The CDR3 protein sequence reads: CASSPWAGGGFHEQYF. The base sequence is TGTGCCAGCTCACCCTGGGCGGGAGGTGGTTTCCACGAGCAGTACTTC.